This TCR beta chain was profiled in a study of post-analysis software for immune sequencing data. Study at large: Both relapsing-remitting and secondary progressive multiple sclerosis featured among the disease courses, as did progressive-relapsing multiple sclerosis. Study-wide results and caveats: Under F measure analysis, samples from one preparation batch co-clustered strongly. When compared against controls, multiple sclerosis patients showed significantly lower normalized Chao1 diversity. Patients carried 4 or 5 TRBV segments more frequently than controls did, and TRBV5-6, TRBV5-1 and TRBV20-1 were among them.

TCR beta cDNA libraries had unique molecular identifiers. The yield from about 1 to 10 million T cells was approximately 500,000 cDNA molecules in total. One entry per CDR3 protein, called by TCRdb with MiXCR from the PCR reads. The sample shows 450,000 to 700,000 distinct CDR3 sequences, about 40% of them seen only once. Comments on this clonotype: Antigen: not known.

The germline CDR1 and CDR2 sequences are DFQATT and SNEGSKA (reference sequence). Trimming removed 0 bases at V and 1 base at J, with 12 bases between. CDR3 size: 15 residues. Sequenced input: blood. The receptor was isolated from a girl aged 5-17 years with multiple sclerosis. The chain employs TRBV20-1 and TRBJ1-1, with a weak D call TRBD1 (5 bases). For the CDR3, the DNA is TGCAGTGCTAGAGATGCTACCCAGGGGAACACTGAAGCTTTCTTT. As protein: CSARDATQGNTEAFF.